The 7 T cell receptor beta chains listed next were all sequenced from one sample in a study of blood T cell repertoires in COVID-19. Using immunoSEQ multiplex PCR, the repertoire was profiled, and TCRdb retains in-frame clones only, with some absent. The sample comprises roughly 380,000 clones, over 75% of which are singletons, and roughly 1.5% rests with the top ten. Material: peripheral blood. The source of these receptors is a woman in her thirties or forties with COVID-19, enrolled during active disease.

The rearrangement uses TRBV3-1 (or the pseudogene TRBV3-2) and TRBJ1-2; D possibly corresponds to TRBD1 (6 bases). V lost 1 base and J lost 4, with 13 bases in between. The length of the CDR3 is 15 residues. CDR1 LGHDT and CDR2 YNNKEL come from the germline V gene (reference sequence). Here the CDR3 DNA reads TGTGCCAGCAGCCAAGCTGTACAGGGCGGCTATGGCTACACCTTC. It specifies CASSQAVQGGYGYTF.

V is TRBV30 and J is TRBJ2-7, with 7 bases identical to TRBD2. Germline values: CDR1 GTSNPN, CDR2 SVGIG (reference sequence). CDR3 length: 16 amino acids. V dropped 0 bases and J dropped 3; count of bases not matched to a gene: 11. The CDR3 sequence is CAWSVNPLAHIYEQYF. CDR3 coding DNA: TGTGCCTGGAGTGTCAATCCACTAGCGCATATCTACGAGCAGTACTTC. The full variable domain, in which reference TRBV30 and TRBJ2-7 provide the parts outside the CDR3, is SQTIHQWPATLVQPVGSPLSLECTVEGTSNPNLYWYRQAAGRGLQLLFYSVGIGQISSEVPQNLSASRPQDRQFILSSKKLLLSDSGFYLCAWSVNPLAHIYEQYFGPGTRLTVT.

This clone was counted a single time. V usage is TRBV5-1 and J usage is TRBJ1-2; a possible D gene is TRBD1 (6 bases). The CDR3 has 14 amino acids. CDR1 is SGHRS, CDR2 YFSETQ, per germline. V lost 4 bases and J 4 bases, leaving 14 bases between the germline ends. The CDR3 is CASSPPATGYGYTF. CDR3 nucleotide sequence: TGCGCCAGCAGCCCTCCTGCGACAGGCTATGGCTACACCTTC.

In DNA, the CDR3 is TGTGCCAGTAGTTTCCAAGGGGGACAGCACTACGAGCAGTACTTC. Residues: CASSFQGGQHYEQYF. V usage is TRBV19 and J usage is TRBJ2-7; 7 bases map to TRBD1. Germline CDR1 LNHDA, CDR2 SQIVND (reference sequence). The junction had 10 bases not matched to a gene; V was cut back by 5 bases and J by 3 bases. The length of the CDR3 is 15 residues.

This sequence joins TRBV28 and TRBJ2-7; D is unclear. The CDR3 consists of 14 residues. Trimming took 2 bases from V and 4 from J, leaving 12 bases between them. The germline V gene encodes CDR1 MDHEN and CDR2 SYDVKM. The DNA for the CDR3 is TGTGCCAGCAGTTTAGTCCGGGTATCTTACGAGCAGTACTTC. Protein: CASSLVRVSYEQYF. Filled out from reference TRBV28 and TRBJ2-7, the complete variable domain reads DVKVTQSSRYLVKRTGEKVFLECVQDMDHENMFWYRQDPGLGLRLIYFSYDVKMKEKGDIPEGYSVSREKKERFSLILESASTNQTSMYLCASSLVRVSYEQYFGPGTRLTVT.

The V gene is TRBV6-2 or TRBV6-3, the J gene TRBJ2-6, with TRBD1 matching over 9 bases. Germline V gene sequence: CDR1 MNHEY, CDR2 SVGEGT. This CDR3 has 21 residues. V trimming: 5 bases; J trimming: 0 bases; junction bases outside the gene matches: 17. For the CDR3, the DNA is TGTGCCAGCAGTGCCCGGGACAGGGCTCTTCGGACGGACTCTGGGGCCAACGTCCTGACTTTC. It codes for CASSARDRALRTDSGANVLTF.

The chain uses TRBV9 and TRBJ2-7, with 9 nucleotides matching TRBD1. The V gene end was trimmed by 0 bases and the J gene end by 2 bases; junction bases not matched to a gene: 9. This CDR3 has 17 amino acids. CDR1 and CDR2 from the germline V gene are SGDLS and YYNGEE. The CDR3 protein is CASSVAGTGTTPYEQYF. CDR3 DNA sequence: TGTGCCAGCAGCGTAGCCGGGACAGGGACGACACCCTACGAGCAGTACTTC.